Following are 10 T cell receptor beta chains from one sample sequenced in a study of T-cell memory formation after mild COVID-19. Each CDR3 protein is one row after TCRdb ran MiXCR on the 5' RACE reads. This sample has under 250,000 distinct CDR3 sequences, with over 9.5% found just once. The sequencing sample was made of PBMCs or a T cell subset sorted from them (not recorded which). The receptor set was obtained from a man aged 18 to 29 who had mild COVID-19 (a few samples of this study predate the infection). Cell type and time point are not known.

This clonotype was counted a few times. The rearrangement links TRBV4-2 to TRBJ2-5; possibly TRBD1 for D (6 bases). CDR1 is LGHNA, CDR2 YNFKEQ, per germline. The CDR3 runs to 16 residues. Trimming removed 2 bases from V and 8 bases from J, with 21 bases in between. DNA for the CDR3: TGTGCCAGCAGCCAAAGCCGGGACACCGAATTACAAACCCAGTACTTC. Translating it yields CASSQSRDTELQTQYF.

This clonotype was seen repeatedly, ten times or more. This chain joins TRBV5-5 and TRBJ1-5; D remains unclear. The CDR3 is made up of 17 amino acids. Per germline, CDR1 SGHKS and CDR2 YYEKEE (reference sequence). Trimming shortened V by 7 bases and J by 3 bases, and 23 bases separated the two germline ends. CDR3 DNA: TGTGCCAGCCCACGAAACCCAGGCGAATCAAACAATCAGCCCCAGCATTTT. This codes for CASPRNPGESNNQPQHF.

This clonotype was found a few times. The chain uses TRBV7-7 and TRBJ2-2; 8 positions match TRBD1. This CDR3 spans 14 amino acids. Germline assignment: CDR1 SSHAT and CDR2 FNYEAQ (reference sequence). V dropped 7 bases and J dropped 6; count of bases not matched to a gene: 7. CDR3 sequence reads: CASTLDRGAGELFF. The DNA for the CDR3 is TGTGCCAGCACCCTCGACAGGGGAGCCGGGGAGCTGTTTTTT.

The rearrangement joins TRBV6-2 or TRBV6-3 to TRBJ2-7; 9 nucleotides agree with TRBD2. The germline gives CDR1 MNHEY, CDR2 SVGEGT. CDR3 length: 19 residues. The junction had 19 bases not matched to a gene; V was cut back by 2 bases and J by 5 bases. The CDR3 is CASSYESGGFSSYRNEQYV. The DNA for the CDR3 is TGTGCCAGCAGTTACGAAAGCGGGGGGTTTTCAAGCTACCGCAACGAGCAGTACGTC.

This clonotype has only a few counts. The rearrangement links TRBV12-3 or TRBV12-4 to TRBJ2-5; 8 nucleotides agree with TRBD2. The CDR3 is 14 amino acids. J lost 4 bases, V lost 4 bases, and 5 bases had no gene match. CDR3 DNA sequence: TGTGCCAGCAGTTCCCTGGCGGGGGGAGAGACCCAGTACTTC. Its translation: CASSSLAGGETQYF.

This clonotype was picked up many times. This chain joins TRBV16 and TRBJ1-3; D not certain. Trimming took off 0 bases at V and 0 bases at J, with 6 bases between the two ends. Per germline, CDR1 KGHSY and CDR2 FQNENV. This CDR3 is built from 15 residues. CDR3 nucleotide sequence: TGTGCCAGCAGCCAATCCAGGCCCTCTGGAAACACCATATATTTT. This encodes CASSQSRPSGNTIYF.

This clonotype was observed a few times. J is TRBJ1-1 and V is TRBV12-3 or TRBV12-4, with D maybe TRBD1 (5 bases). Trimming removed 6 bases from V and 5 bases from J, with 16 bases in between. The CDR3 contains 14 residues. CDR3 sequence: CASRGGGPMTEAFF. The CDR3 DNA is TGTGCCAGCAGAGGTGGGGGACCGATGACTGAAGCTTTCTTT.

This clonotype has only a few counts. This chain uses TRBV7-9 with TRBJ1-5; 7 bases fit TRBD1. The junction had 5 bases not matched to a gene; V was cut back by 5 bases and J by 4 bases. CDR1 is SEHNR, CDR2 FQNEAQ, per germline (reference sequence). The CDR3 has 14 residues. The CDR3: CASSATGENQPQHF. CDR3 nucleotide sequence: TGTGCCAGCAGCGCAACAGGGGAGAATCAGCCCCAGCATTTT.

The chain joins TRBV4-1 to TRBJ2-6, with D possibly TRBD1 on 5 matching bases. The CDR3 totals 18 residues. Per the germline V gene, CDR1 is MGHRA and CDR2 is YSYEKL. Trimming pared 3 bases from V and 0 bases from J, leaving 15 bases between. The CDR3 here is CASSQTPQGNSGANVLTF. The CDR3 nucleotides read TGCGCCAGCAGCCAGACCCCCCAGGGCAACTCTGGGGCCAACGTCCTGACTTTC.

The genes are TRBV3-1 and TRBJ2-3, with D tentatively TRBD1 (6 bases). This CDR3 spans 17 amino acids. Germline V lookup: CDR1 LGHDT, CDR2 YNNKEL (reference sequence). Deletions cut 2 bases from V and 1 base from J, with 16 bases between. CDR3: CASSQRGQSLGTDTQYF. CDR3 DNA sequence: TGTGCCAGCAGCCAAAGAGGACAGTCCTTAGGCACAGATACGCAGTATTTT.